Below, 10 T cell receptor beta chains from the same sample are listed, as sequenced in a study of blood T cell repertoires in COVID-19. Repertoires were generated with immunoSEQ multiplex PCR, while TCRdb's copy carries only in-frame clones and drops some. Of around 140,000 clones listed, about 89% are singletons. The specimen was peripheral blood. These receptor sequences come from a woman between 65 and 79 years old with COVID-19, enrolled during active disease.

CDR3 nucleotides: TGCGCCAGCAGCTTTTCAGGGTTGCGGAATGAAAAACTGTTTTTT. It specifies CASSFSGLRNEKLFF. The chain uses TRBV5-1 and TRBJ1-4; weak D call: TRBD1 (5 bases). This CDR3 comprises 15 residues. The germline V gene encodes CDR1 SGHRS and CDR2 YFSETQ. The germline V and J ends were trimmed by 2 bases and 5 bases, with 13 bases remaining between them.

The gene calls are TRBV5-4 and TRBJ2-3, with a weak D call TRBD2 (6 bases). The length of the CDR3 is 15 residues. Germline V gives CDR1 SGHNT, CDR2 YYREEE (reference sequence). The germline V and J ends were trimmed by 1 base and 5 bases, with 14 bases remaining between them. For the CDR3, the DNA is TGTGCCAGCAGCTTGACGTCGCCGGGGGTAGATACGCAGTATTTT. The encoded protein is CASSLTSPGVDTQYF. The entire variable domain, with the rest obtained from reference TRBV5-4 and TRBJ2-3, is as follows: ETGVTQSPTHLIKTRGQQVTLRCSSQSGHNTVSWYQQALGQGPQFIFQYYREEENGRGNFPPRFSGLQFPNYSSELNVNALELDDSALYLCASSLTSPGVDTQYFGPGTRLTVL.

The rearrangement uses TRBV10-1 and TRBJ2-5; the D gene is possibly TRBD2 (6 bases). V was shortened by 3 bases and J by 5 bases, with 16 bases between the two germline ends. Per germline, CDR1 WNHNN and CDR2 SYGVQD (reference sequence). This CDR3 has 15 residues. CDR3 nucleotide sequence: TGCGCCAGCAGTGAAAAGGACCGACGGGGGGAGACCCAGTACTTC. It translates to CASSEKDRRGETQYF.

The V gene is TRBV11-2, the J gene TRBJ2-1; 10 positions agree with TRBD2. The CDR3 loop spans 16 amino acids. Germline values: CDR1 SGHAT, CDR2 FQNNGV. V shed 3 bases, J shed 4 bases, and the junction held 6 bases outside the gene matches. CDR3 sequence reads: CASSLRERGGYNEQFF. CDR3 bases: TGTGCCAGCAGCTTGAGGGAGCGGGGGGGTTACAATGAGCAGTTCTTC.

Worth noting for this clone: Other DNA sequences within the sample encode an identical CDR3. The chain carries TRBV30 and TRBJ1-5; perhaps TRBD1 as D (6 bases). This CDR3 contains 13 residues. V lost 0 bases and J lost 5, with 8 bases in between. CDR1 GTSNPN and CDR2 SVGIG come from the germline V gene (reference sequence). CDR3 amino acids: CAWSVSGDQPQHF. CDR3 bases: TGTGCCTGGAGTGTATCAGGGGATCAGCCCCAGCATTTT.

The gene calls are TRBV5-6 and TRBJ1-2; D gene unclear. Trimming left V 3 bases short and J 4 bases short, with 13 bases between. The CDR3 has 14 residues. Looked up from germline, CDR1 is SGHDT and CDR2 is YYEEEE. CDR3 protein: CASSYGRVLYGYTF. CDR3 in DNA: TGTGCCAGCAGCTATGGTCGGGTCCTCTATGGCTACACCTTC.

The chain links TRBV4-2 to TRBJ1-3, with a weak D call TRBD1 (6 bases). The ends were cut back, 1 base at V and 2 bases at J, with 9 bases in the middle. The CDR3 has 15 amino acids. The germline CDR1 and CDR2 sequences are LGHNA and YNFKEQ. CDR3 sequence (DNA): TGTGCCAGCAGCCAAGGAGGGGGGGCTGGAAACACCATATATTTT. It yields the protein CASSQGGGAGNTIYF.

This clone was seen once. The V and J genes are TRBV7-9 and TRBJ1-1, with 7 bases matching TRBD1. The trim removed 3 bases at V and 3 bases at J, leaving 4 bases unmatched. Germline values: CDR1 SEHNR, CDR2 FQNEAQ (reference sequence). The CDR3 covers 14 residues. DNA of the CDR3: TGTGCCAGCAGCTTTTCCGGGACAGACACTGAAGCTTTCTTT. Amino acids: CASSFSGTDTEAFF.

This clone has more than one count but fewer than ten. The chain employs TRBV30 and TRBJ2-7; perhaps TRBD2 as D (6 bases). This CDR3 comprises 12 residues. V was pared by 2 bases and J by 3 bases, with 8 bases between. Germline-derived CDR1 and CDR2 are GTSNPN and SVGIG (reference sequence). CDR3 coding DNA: TGTGCCTGGAGTTGGGGGGACTACGAGCAGTACTTC. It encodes CAWSWGDYEQYF.

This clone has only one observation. CDR3 amino acids: CASNPVTPGTGTEQFF. Written as DNA, the CDR3 is TGTGCCAGCAACCCTGTGACCCCCGGGACAGGGACTGAGCAGTTCTTC. V gene TRBV9 combines with J gene TRBJ2-1; 9 bases align to TRBD1. The CDR3 has 16 amino acids. V lost 6 bases, J lost 9 bases, and 16 bases stayed unmatched. Germline V gene lookup returns CDR1 SGDLS and CDR2 YYNGEE.